This T cell receptor beta chain was sequenced during a study of T-cell reconstitution after alpha-beta-depleted transplantation in children. V lost 3 bases and J lost 7; bases outside the gene matches: 11. CDR3 length: 15 residues. Germline V gene data show CDR1 as SGHTA and CDR2 as FQGNSA. Preparation of the TCRbeta library used unique molecular identifiers. In TCRdb, the PCR reads were re-called with MiXCR into one record per CDR3 protein. This table has some 78,000 distinct CDR3 sequences, about 14% appearing once. V and J are TRBV7-2 and TRBJ1-1; 7 nucleotides agree with TRBD1. This sequence originates from a male patient between 2 and 10 years old who had a stem cell transplant for acute lymphoblastic leukemia, so the T cells may come from the graft donor. The sample in question was PBMCs, mostly from graft donor cells, obtained 180 days after TCRalphabeta/CD19-depleted stem cell transplant. The CDR3 spells CASSLRQGRRVEAFF. CDR3 bases: TGTGCCAGCAGCTTGAGACAGGGCCGAAGGGTTGAAGCTTTCTTT.